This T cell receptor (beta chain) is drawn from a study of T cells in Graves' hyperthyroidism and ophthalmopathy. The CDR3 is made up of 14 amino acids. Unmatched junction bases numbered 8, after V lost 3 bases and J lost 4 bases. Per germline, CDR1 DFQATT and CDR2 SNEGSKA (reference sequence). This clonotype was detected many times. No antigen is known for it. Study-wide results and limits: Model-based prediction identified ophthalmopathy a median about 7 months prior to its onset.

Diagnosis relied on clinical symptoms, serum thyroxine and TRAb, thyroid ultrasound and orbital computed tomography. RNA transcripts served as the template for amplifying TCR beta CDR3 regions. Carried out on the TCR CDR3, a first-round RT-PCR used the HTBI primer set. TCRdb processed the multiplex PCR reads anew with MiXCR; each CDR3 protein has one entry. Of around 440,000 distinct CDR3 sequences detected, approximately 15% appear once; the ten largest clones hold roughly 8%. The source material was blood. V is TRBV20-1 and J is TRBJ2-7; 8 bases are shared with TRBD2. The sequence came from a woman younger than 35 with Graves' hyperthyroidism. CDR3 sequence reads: CSARASGRYYEQYF. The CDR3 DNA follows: TGCAGTGCTAGGGCTAGCGGGCGATATTACGAGCAGTACTTC.